This is a list of T cell receptor beta chains from one sample in a study of tumor-infiltrating lymphocytes in primary liver carcinoma. TCRdb ran MiXCR on the multiplex PCR reads and lists one entry per CDR3 protein. The data show 250,000 to 400,000 distinct CDR3 sequences, around three fifths seen once. Sequenced input: peripheral blood. The receptors originated from a man aged 35 to 55 with primary liver carcinoma and hepatitis B virus infection. The CDR3 runs from the conserved cysteine through the conserved F or W. D genes are given only for firm matches. Size is stated for part of the rows, as once, few or many counts, or as a class when the clone is expanded.

size	J	V	D	DNA	CDR3
few	TRBJ2-1	TRBV5-1	.	TGCGCCAGCAGCGATATAACAGGGTCCAATGAGCAGTTCTTC	CASSDITGSNEQFF
.	TRBJ1-1	TRBV6-2/TRBV6-3	.	TGTGCCAGCAGTCCTCCCATAGGGGGGAATGAAGCTTTCTTT	CASSPPIGGNEAFF
.	TRBJ2-3	TRBV28	.	TGTGCCAGCACTTCGATGGCATCGCAGTATTTT	CASTSMASQYF
.	TRBJ2-5	TRBV12-3/TRBV12-4	.	TGTGCCAGCAGCCTCGACAAAGCGAGGTCAGAGACCCAGTACTTC	CASSLDKARSETQYF
.	TRBJ2-1	TRBV6-2/TRBV6-3	TRBD2	TGTGGCAGCAGCCCTCCGCGGCTAGCGGGTCCACTTAAGAACAATGAGCAGTTCTTC	CGSSPPRLAGPLKNNEQFF
few	TRBJ1-1	TRBV6-5	.	TGTGCCAGCAGTTACGTCCAGAACACTGAAGCTTTCTTT	CASSYVQNTEAFF
.	TRBJ2-1	TRBV11-1	.	TGTGCCAGCAGTTCCCAGGGGTGGAATGAGCAGTTCTTC	CASSSQGWNEQFF
few	TRBJ2-5	TRBV18	.	TGTGCCAGCTCACCACCGAGTCGGGCCGGAACCCAGTACTTC	CASSPPSRAGTQYF
.	TRBJ2-6	TRBV7-9	.	TGTGCCAGCAGCCCACCCGGGCGCATTGGGGCCAACGTCCTGACTTTC	CASSPPGRIGANVLTF
many	TRBJ2-4	TRBV6-1	TRBD2	TGTGCCAGCAGTGAATCGGGACTAGTGGGCATTCAGTACTTC	CASSESGLVGIQYF
once	TRBJ2-7	TRBV11-2	TRBD1	TGTGCCAGCACAACGACAGGGGACGCCTCATACGAGCAGTACTTC	CASTTTGDASYEQYF
.	TRBJ2-2	TRBV29-1	TRBD2	TGCAGCGTTACTCTGGGGGGGGATGCAGGGGAGCTGTTTTTT	CSVTLGGDAGELFF
.	TRBJ1-1	TRBV6-1	.	TGTGCCAGCAGTCATACACAACCGGGGACTGAAGCTTTCTTT	CASSHTQPGTEAFF
.	TRBJ1-6	TRBV14	.	TGTGCCAGGAGCCACAGACGGGGGCAGAATTCACCCCTCCACTTT	CARSHRRGQNSPLHF
.	TRBJ1-4	TRBV6-1	.	TGTGCCAGCAGTGGCCCGAGGCCCTTCAAGCCATTTGAAAAACTGTTTTTT	CASSGPRPFKPFEKLFF
.	TRBJ2-1	TRBV4-3	.	TGTGCCAGCAGCCAAGAAGGAACAGGTCACCCCTACAATGAGCAGTTCTTC	CASSQEGTGHPYNEQFF
once	TRBJ1-2	TRBV28	.	TGTGCCAGCAGTCCCCCCCAGAGACCCTATGGCTACACCTTC	CASSPPQRPYGYTF
few	TRBJ2-2	TRBV7-9	TRBD1	TGTGCCAGCAGTTTGCAGGGGGCCGGGGCCGGGGAGCTGTTTTTT	CASSLQGAGAGELFF
.	TRBJ2-5	TRBV2	.	TGTGCCAGCAGTCGACTAACGGCTGGGCAAGAGACCCAGTACTTC	CASSRLTAGQETQYF
many	TRBJ2-2	TRBV5-4	TRBD1	TGTGCCAGCAGCTTGAAGGGACAGGGGTCGAACGGGGAGCTGTTTTTT	CASSLKGQGSNGELFF
.	TRBJ2-5	TRBV29-1	TRBD1	TGCAGCGTTGAAGCGAACAGGGGACGAGCAGAGACCCAATACTTC	CSVEANRGRAETQYF
few	TRBJ1-2	TRBV5-1	TRBD1	TGCGCCAGCAGCAGGGACAGGGGAACTAACTATGGCTACACCTTC	CASSRDRGTNYGYTF
.	TRBJ2-1	TRBV11-2	TRBD2	TGTGCCAGCAGATCCGGACTAGCGGGAGTCTGCAATGAGCAGTTCTTC	CASRSGLAGVCNEQFF
few	TRBJ1-1	TRBV5-1	.	TGCGCCAGCAGCTTTCGGGGGCTAGTGAACACTGAAGCTTTCTTT	CASSFRGLVNTEAFF
many	TRBJ1-1	TRBV6-2/TRBV6-3	.	TGTGCCAGCAGTTACGATTTGAACACTGAAGCTTTCTTT	CASSYDLNTEAFF
many	TRBJ1-2	TRBV5-4	.	TGTGCCAGCAGCTTTCGGGCGGGCGACTATGGCTACACCTTC	CASSFRAGDYGYTF
.	TRBJ2-1	TRBV11-1	.	TGTGCCAGCAGCCAGACTAACGGCTACAATGAGCAGTTCTTC	CASSQTNGYNEQFF
.	TRBJ1-2	TRBV28	.	TGTGCCAGCAGTTCCTTCGACGCGGTCCCCTATGGCTATACCTTC	CASSSFDAVPYGYTF
once	TRBJ2-2	TRBV12-3/TRBV12-4	TRBD1	TGTGCCAGCAGGCAGGGGGTCAGCGGGGAGCTGTTTTTT	CASRQGVSGELFF